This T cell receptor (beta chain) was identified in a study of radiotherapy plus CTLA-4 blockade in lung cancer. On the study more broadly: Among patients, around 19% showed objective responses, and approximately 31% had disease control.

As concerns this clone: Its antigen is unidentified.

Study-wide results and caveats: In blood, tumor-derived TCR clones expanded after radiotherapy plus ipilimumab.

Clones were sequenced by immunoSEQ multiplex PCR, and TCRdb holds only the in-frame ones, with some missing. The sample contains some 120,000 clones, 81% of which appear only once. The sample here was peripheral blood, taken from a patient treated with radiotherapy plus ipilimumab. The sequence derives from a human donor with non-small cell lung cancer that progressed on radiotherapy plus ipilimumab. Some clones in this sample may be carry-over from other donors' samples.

The CDR3 nucleotides read TGTGCCAGCAGCTCAAGCCGGGACAGGGGACGGGACGAGCAGTACTTC. Translating it yields CASSSSRDRGRDEQYF. The chain uses TRBV7-9 and TRBJ2-7; 10 positions agree with TRBD1. The germline CDR1 and CDR2 sequences are SEHNR and FQNEAQ (reference sequence). V lost 4 bases to trimming and J lost 5 bases; unmatched junction nucleotides: 11. There are 16 residues in the CDR3.